Below, 28 T cell receptor beta chains from the same sample are listed, as sequenced in a study of T cells in Graves' hyperthyroidism and ophthalmopathy. What was amplified from RNA transcripts were TCR beta CDR3 regions. A set of HTBI primers served as the primers for a first-round RT-PCR of the TCR CDR3. TCRdb recomputed calls from the multiplex PCR reads with MiXCR, one row per CDR3 protein. This sample has roughly 420,000 distinct CDR3 sequences, with more than 15% found just once. Sequences were obtained from blood. All receptors come from a woman aged 18-30 years with Graves' hyperthyroidism.

This clonotype came up many times. The chain combines TRBV2 with TRBJ1-1, with D possibly being TRBD1 (6 bases). The CDR3 has 13 residues. V lost 8 bases to trimming and J lost 4 bases, with 14 bases between them. Germline V lookup: CDR1 SNHLY, CDR2 FYNNEI. The CDR3 DNA is TGTGCCAGCCTGTTCCCGGGGGCCACTGAAGCTTTCTTT. Translating it yields CASLFPGATEAFF.

This clonotype was seen more than once but under ten times. V gene TRBV6-1 combines with J gene TRBJ2-2; D might be TRBD1 or TRBD2, each matching 5 bases. V lost 7 bases, J lost 4 bases, and 13 bases lay in between. The CDR3 contains 14 residues. In germline, CDR1 is MNHNS, CDR2 SASEGT. CDR3 in DNA: TGTGCCAGCATGATCAGGGAGAGCACCGGGGAGCTGTTTTTT. Its translation is CASMIRESTGELFF.

V and J are TRBV2 and TRBJ2-1; 8 nucleotides line up with TRBD2. Looked up from germline, CDR1 is SNHLY and CDR2 is FYNNEI. This CDR3 spans 17 amino acids. V dropped 3 bases and J dropped 3; count of bases not matched to a gene: 10. CDR3 bases: TGTGCCAGCAGTGACTCTCCGGGGGGGCCAGACTACAATGAGCAGTTCTTC. This translates into CASSDSPGGPDYNEQFF. The full variable domain, completed using reference TRBV2 and TRBJ2-1, is EPEVTQTPSHQVTQMGQEVILRCVPISNHLYFYWYRQILGQKVEFLVSFYNNEISEKSEIFDDQFSVERPDGSNFTLKIRSTKLEDSAMYFCASSDSPGGPDYNEQFFGPGTRLTVL.

V and J are TRBV27 and TRBJ2-2; 8 bases align to TRBD1. This CDR3 has 15 amino acids. V shed 7 bases, J shed 3 bases, and the junction held 7 bases outside the gene matches. In germline, CDR1 is MNHEY, CDR2 SMNVEV (reference sequence). The CDR3 nucleotides read TGTGCCAGCACAGGGCAGGGGGCGGACACCGGGGAGCTGTTTTTT. Amino acids: CASTGQGADTGELFF.

The chain is built from TRBV9 and TRBJ2-7, with 8 bases aligning to TRBD2. The CDR3 is 15 amino acids. From germline, CDR1 is SGDLS and CDR2 YYNGEE. The junction had 7 bases not matched to a gene; V was cut back by 3 bases and J by 2 bases. CDR3: CASSAGGQGAYEQYF. The CDR3 region has the DNA TGTGCCAGCAGCGCGGGGGGGCAGGGCGCCTACGAGCAGTACTTC. Looking up the rest from reference TRBV9 and TRBJ2-7 gives the full variable domain: DSGVTQTPKHLITATGQRVTLRCSPRSGDLSVYWYQQSLDQGLQFLIQYYNGEERAKGNILERFSAQQFPDLHSELNLSSLELGDSALYFCASSAGGQGAYEQYFGPGTRLTVT.

Ten or more counts support this clonotype. The chain carries TRBV28 and TRBJ2-7; unclear D gene. Germline assignment: CDR1 MDHEN and CDR2 SYDVKM. V lost 1 base and J lost 2, with 6 bases in between. The CDR3 is 13 residues long. The CDR3 spells CASSLFSPYEQYF. As DNA, the CDR3 is TGTGCCAGCAGTTTATTTAGTCCCTACGAGCAGTACTTC.

In its sample, this clonotype was seen many times. This chain links TRBV9 with TRBJ1-1; D is possibly TRBD1 (5 bases). CDR1 and CDR2 from the germline V gene are SGDLS and YYNGEE. Trimming cost V 4 bases and J 1 base, with 11 bases left between them. The CDR3 loop spans 14 amino acids. The CDR3 here is CASSKGRTNTEAFF. CDR3 DNA: TGTGCCAGCAGCAAGGGACGGACGAACACTGAAGCTTTCTTT.

The rearrangement links TRBV4-3 to TRBJ2-1, with 9 bases aligning to TRBD2. Trimming removed 2 bases from V and 3 bases from J; junction bases left unmatched: 8. The CDR3 totals 17 residues. The germline gives CDR1 LGHNA, CDR2 YSLEER. The CDR3 loop is CASSQPGGGANYNEQFF. The CDR3 DNA is TGCGCCAGCAGCCAACCCGGCGGGGGGGCCAACTACAATGAGCAGTTCTTC.

In its sample, this clonotype was seen many times. The chain has TRBV7-2 and TRBJ2-3, with D tentatively TRBD1 (6 bases). CDR1 is SGHTA and CDR2 is FQGNSA in the germline V gene. Trimming cost V 1 base and J 4 bases, with 15 bases left between them. The CDR3 runs to 16 residues. The CDR3 here is CASSLEQGVGADTQYF. CDR3 sequence (DNA): TGTGCCAGCAGCTTAGAACAGGGAGTTGGGGCAGATACGCAGTATTTT.

This clonotype has more than one count but fewer than ten. The J gene is TRBJ2-2, the V gene TRBV7-2; 9 positions agree with TRBD2. V gave up 5 bases and J gave up 9 bases; unmatched junction bases: 13. The germline CDR1 and CDR2 sequences are SGHTA and FQGNSA. The CDR3 runs 16 residues. CDR3 bases: TGTGCCAGCAGCCCTCGGTGGGGCGGGGGGGTTTGGGAGCTGTTTTTT. Protein sequence: CASSPRWGGGVWELFF.

This clonotype was seen repeatedly, ten times or more. The chain carries TRBV5-1 and TRBJ2-1; possible D gene TRBD2, 6 bases. V was cut by 7 bases and J by 3 bases, with 26 bases left in between. CDR3 length: 18 amino acids. CDR1 SGHRS and CDR2 YFSETQ come from the germline V gene. CDR3 DNA: TGCGCCAGCGGACTAAGGCGGACAATTCCGATGTACTACAATGAGCAGTTCTTC. Its protein is CASGLRRTIPMYYNEQFF.

This clonotype came up a few times. The CDR3 protein is CASSLGGGGGQETQYF. The CDR3 nucleotides are TGTGCCAGCAGCTTAGGTGGGGGAGGGGGCCAAGAGACCCAGTACTTC. V gene TRBV7-2 combines with J gene TRBJ2-5; D may be TRBD2 (7 bases). This CDR3 region has 16 residues. The V end was cut by 1 base, the J end by 1 base, with 13 bases between. Germline V gene sequence: CDR1 SGHTA, CDR2 FQGNSA. The variable domain in full, with the rest retrieved from reference TRBV7-2 and TRBJ2-5, is GAGVSQSPSNKVTEKGKDVELRCDPISGHTALYWYRQSLGQGLEFLIYFQGNSAPDKSGLPSDRFSAERTGGSVSTLTIQRTQQEDSAVYLCASSLGGGGGQETQYFGPGTRLLVL.

V is TRBV4-1 and J is TRBJ2-7; TRBD1 matches 10 bases. The CDR3 contains 15 residues. Germline values: CDR1 MGHRA, CDR2 YSYEKL. V was clipped by 3 bases and J by 2 bases; unmatched bases: 4. This CDR3 reads CASSHGTGEPYEQYF. Here the CDR3 DNA reads TGCGCCAGCAGCCACGGGACAGGGGAACCCTACGAGCAGTACTTC.

This chain links TRBV7-9 with TRBJ2-7, with TRBD1 identical over 8 bases. The CDR3 is 14 residues long. The germline gives CDR1 SEHNR, CDR2 FQNEAQ (reference sequence). Losses at the gene ends were 3 bases for V and 7 bases for J; bases not matched to a gene: 8. The CDR3 reads CASSFTAGGGEQYF. CDR3 nucleotide sequence: TGTGCCAGCAGCTTCACGGCAGGGGGCGGAGAGCAGTACTTC.

At least ten counts were recorded for this clonotype. The genes are TRBV29-1 and TRBJ1-1; D is unclear. Between the trimmed V and J ends, which lost 5 bases and 5 bases, there was a span of 12 bases. Germline V lookup: CDR1 SQVTM, CDR2 ANQGSEA. The CDR3 has 12 amino acids. CDR3 DNA: TGCAGCGTTTGGGCCAGAACTACTGAAGCTTTCTTT. As protein: CSVWARTTEAFF.

The chain has TRBV2 and TRBJ1-4; 9 bases line up with TRBD1. The germline gives CDR1 SNHLY, CDR2 FYNNEI. The CDR3 consists of 15 residues. Losses at the gene ends were 4 bases for V and 8 bases for J; bases not matched to a gene: 8. Here the CDR3 reads CASSADRGEAEKLFF. DNA for the CDR3: TGTGCCAGCAGTGCGGACAGGGGCGAAGCGGAAAAACTGTTTTTT. The whole variable domain, remainder taken from reference TRBV2 and TRBJ1-4, is EPEVTQTPSHQVTQMGQEVILRCVPISNHLYFYWYRQILGQKVEFLVSFYNNEISEKSEIFDDQFSVERPDGSNFTLKIRSTKLEDSAMYFCASSADRGEAEKLFFGSGTQLSVL.

This clonotype was seen a few times. The V gene is TRBV20-1, the J gene TRBJ2-7, with TRBD2 matching over 12 bases. The trim removed 0 bases at V and 6 bases at J, leaving 6 bases unmatched. The CDR3 is 15 amino acids. Germline CDR1 reads DFQATT; CDR2 reads SNEGSKA (reference sequence). CDR3 region: CSARDETSGRPEQYF. DNA for the CDR3: TGCAGTGCTAGAGATGAAACTAGCGGGAGGCCCGAGCAGTACTTC.

This CDR3 reads CASNGGRRSGELFF. DNA for the CDR3: TGTGCCAGCAATGGGGGCAGGCGGTCCGGGGAGCTGTTTTTT. The chain joins TRBV25-1 to TRBJ2-2; D is possibly TRBD1 (6 bases). The V end was cut by 7 bases, the J end by 6 bases, with 15 bases between. Looked up from germline, CDR1 is MGHDK and CDR2 is SYGVNS. The CDR3 loop spans 14 amino acids.

The V gene is TRBV27, the J gene TRBJ1-2; D is uncertain. The CDR3 covers 14 residues. Trimming stripped 5 bases from V and 13 bases from J, with 23 bases between. Germline V gene data show CDR1 as MNHEY and CDR2 as SMNVEV (reference sequence). CDR3 sequence reads: CASSPTTYGGFITF. CDR3 sequence (DNA): TGTGCCAGCAGTCCGACCACCTACGGAGGGTTTATCACCTTC.

This clonotype was detected ten times or more. The V gene is TRBV20-1, the J gene TRBJ1-1; no clear D. The germline V gene encodes CDR1 DFQATT and CDR2 SNEGSKA (reference sequence). This CDR3 region has 14 residues. The V end was cut by 0 bases, the J end by 3 bases, with 11 bases between. In DNA, the CDR3 is TGCAGTGCTAGAGACCCTACAAGGTACACTGAAGCTTTCTTT. This encodes CSARDPTRYTEAFF.

This clonotype occurred many times. The CDR3 DNA is TGCAGTGCGGGCCGGAGTGAGCAGTTCTTC. Translating it yields CSAGRSEQFF. The V call is TRBV20-1, the J call TRBJ2-1; D ambiguous. The CDR3 contains 10 residues. The V gene's germline CDR1 is DFQATT and CDR2 SNEGSKA (reference sequence). V dropped 6 bases and J dropped 9 bases, with 9 bases sitting between them.

This clonotype was recorded at least ten times. The gene calls are TRBV11-2 and TRBJ2-7; 9 nucleotides match TRBD1. Germline V gene lookup returns CDR1 SGHAT and CDR2 FQNNGV. V lost 1 base to trimming and J lost 3 bases; unmatched junction nucleotides: 7. This CDR3 comprises 16 residues. CDR3 coding DNA: TGTGCCAGCAGCTTAGTTATCGGGACAGGGATCTACGAGCAGTACTTC. Protein product: CASSLVIGTGIYEQYF.

This clonotype appeared a few times. The chain links TRBV4-1 to TRBJ1-4; 7 nucleotides agree with TRBD1. This CDR3 is 15 amino acids long. Germline V gene data show CDR1 as MGHRA and CDR2 as YSYEKL. Trimming took 3 bases from V and 7 from J; bases not matched to a gene: 8. The CDR3 DNA reads TGCGCCAGCAGCCAGGGTGACAGGGAGGCTGAAAAACTGTTTTTT. This codes for CASSQGDREAEKLFF.

The chain combines TRBV5-4 with TRBJ1-3; no reliable D call. Germline V lookup: CDR1 SGHNT, CDR2 YYREEE (reference sequence). V lost 1 base to trimming and J lost 1 base, with 9 bases between them. The length of the CDR3 is 15 residues. The DNA for the CDR3 is TGTGCCAGCAGCTTGAACCCTGGGTCTGGAAACACCATATATTTT. It encodes CASSLNPGSGNTIYF.

This clonotype has a handful of counts. One junction end does not reproduce the germline sequence, and a read error may be involved. This chain joins TRBV27 and TRBJ2-3; perhaps D is TRBD1 or TRBD2 (6 bases each). Looked up from germline, CDR1 is MNHEY and CDR2 is SMNVEV (reference sequence). This CDR3 region has 17 residues. The CDR3 sequence is CASSSGAGQVWADTQFF. The CDR3 DNA follows: TGTGCCAGCAGCAGTGGTGCGGGACAAGTTTGGGCAGATACGCAGTTTTTT.

This clonotype was seen once. V is TRBV12-3 or TRBV12-4 and J is TRBJ2-1, with 11 bases identical to TRBD2. The J segment lost 9 bases and the V segment lost 6 bases, leaving 16 bases of the junction unmatched. This CDR3 contains 17 residues. CDR3 coding DNA: TGTGCCAGCAGGCCAGGCTTAGCGGGGGGGCGGGCGGGTGAGCAGTTCTTC. This translates into CASRPGLAGGRAGEQFF.

This clonotype has at least ten counts. CDR3 bases: TGTGCCAGCAGTGGAGTGAGGGGGAACACTGAAGCTTTCTTT. This encodes CASSGVRGNTEAFF. V is TRBV12-3 or TRBV12-4 and J is TRBJ1-1, with D perhaps TRBD1 (5 bases). This CDR3 region has 14 residues. V was pared by 5 bases and J by 1 base, with 11 bases between.

Concerning this clonotype itself: Being one base from a much bigger clone, this may be a read error. This chain joins TRBV10-1 and TRBJ2-7, with D maybe TRBD1 (6 bases). CDR3 length: 13 residues. Germline CDR1 and CDR2: WNHNN and SYGVQD (reference sequence). In DNA, the CDR3 is TGCGCCAGCAGGAGGGACAACTCCTGCGAGCAGTACTTC. Its protein is CASRRDNSCEQYF.